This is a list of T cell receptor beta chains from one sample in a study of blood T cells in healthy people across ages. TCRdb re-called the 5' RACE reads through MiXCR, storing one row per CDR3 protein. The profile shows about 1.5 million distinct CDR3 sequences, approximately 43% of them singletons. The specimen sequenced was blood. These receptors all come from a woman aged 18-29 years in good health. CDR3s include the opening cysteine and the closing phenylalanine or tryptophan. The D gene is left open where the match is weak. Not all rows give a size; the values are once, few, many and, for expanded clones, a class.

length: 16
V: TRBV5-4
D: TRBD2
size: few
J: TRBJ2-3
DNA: TGTGCCAGCAGCTTGAATGGCGGGAGTTTGGCAGATACGCAGTATTTT
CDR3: CASSLNGGSLADTQYF

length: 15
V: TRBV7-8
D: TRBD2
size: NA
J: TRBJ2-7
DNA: TGTGCCAGCAGCCGCCGGGATAGCGGGGGATACGAGCAGTACTTC
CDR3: CASSRRDSGGYEQYF

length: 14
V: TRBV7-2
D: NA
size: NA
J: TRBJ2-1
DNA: TGTGCCAGCAGCTCGTTAGTTTCCTACAATGAGCAGTTCTTC
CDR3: CASSSLVSYNEQFF

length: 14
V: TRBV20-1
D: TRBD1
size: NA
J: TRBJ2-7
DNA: TGCAGTGCTAGAGATACAGGGGGCTACTACGAGCAGTACTTC
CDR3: CSARDTGGYYEQYF

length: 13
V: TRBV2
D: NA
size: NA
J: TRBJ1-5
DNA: TGTGCCAGCAGGTATACTATCAATCAGCCCCAGCATTTT
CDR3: CASRYTINQPQHF

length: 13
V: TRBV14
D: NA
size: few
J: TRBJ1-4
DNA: TGTGCCAGCAGCCGCCTGTTTGGTGAAAAACTGTTTTTT
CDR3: CASSRLFGEKLFF

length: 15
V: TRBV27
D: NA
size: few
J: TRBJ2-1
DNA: TGTGCCAGCAGTTTGACGGCAGGGTGGCGCAATGAGCAGTTCTTC
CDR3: CASSLTAGWRNEQFF

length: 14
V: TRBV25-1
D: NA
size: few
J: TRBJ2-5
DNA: TGTGCCAGCGGTACTAGGGACCCTCAAGAGACCCAGTACTTC
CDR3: CASGTRDPQETQYF

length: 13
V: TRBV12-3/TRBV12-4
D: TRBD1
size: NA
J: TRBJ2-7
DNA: TGTGCCATTAGGGACAGGGGATCCTACGAGCAGTACTTC
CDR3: CAIRDRGSYEQYF

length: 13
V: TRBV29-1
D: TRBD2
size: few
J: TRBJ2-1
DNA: TGCAGCATTAGCGGGAGAACCTACAATGAGCAGTTCTTC
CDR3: CSISGRTYNEQFF

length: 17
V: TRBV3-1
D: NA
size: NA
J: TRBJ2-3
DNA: TGTGCCAGCAGCCCCAACTCCCTACCAGGGGCGACAGATACGCAGTATTTT
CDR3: CASSPNSLPGATDTQYF

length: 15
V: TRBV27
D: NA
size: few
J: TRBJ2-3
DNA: TGTGCCAGCAGCCCTGGGGGGAGCTGGGGAGATACGCAGTATTTT
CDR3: CASSPGGSWGDTQYF

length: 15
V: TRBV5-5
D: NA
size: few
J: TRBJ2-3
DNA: TGTGCCAGCAGCGGCCTAGGAACGAGCACAGATACGCAGTATTTT
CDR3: CASSGLGTSTDTQYF

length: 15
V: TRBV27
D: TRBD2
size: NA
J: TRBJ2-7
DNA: TGTGCCAGCAGTTCTTATGGCGGGAGAAGCTACGAGCAGTACTTC
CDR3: CASSSYGGRSYEQYF

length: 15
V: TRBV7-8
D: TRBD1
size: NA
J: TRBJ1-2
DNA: TGTGCCAGCAGCTTAAGTACAGGGGTGGGCTATGGCTACACCTTC
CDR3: CASSLSTGVGYGYTF

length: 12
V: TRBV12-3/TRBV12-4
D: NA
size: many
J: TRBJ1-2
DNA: TGTGCCAGCAGTCCTGACCTGGCAGGCTACACCTTC
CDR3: CASSPDLAGYTF

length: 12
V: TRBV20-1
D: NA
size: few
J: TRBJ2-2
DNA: TGCAGTGCTAGGACTATTTCCGGGGAGCTGTTTTTT
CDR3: CSARTISGELFF

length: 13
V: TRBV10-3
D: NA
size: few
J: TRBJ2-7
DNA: TGTGCCATCACCGAAGACCATTACAATGAGCAGTACTTC
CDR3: CAITEDHYNEQYF

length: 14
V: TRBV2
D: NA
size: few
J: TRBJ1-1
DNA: TGTGCCAGCAGTGAGTCGGGGTTGAACACTGAAGCTTTCTTT
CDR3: CASSESGLNTEAFF

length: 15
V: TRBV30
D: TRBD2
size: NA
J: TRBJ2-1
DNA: TGTGCCTGGACCCGGACTAGCGGGAGGTTTTACGAGCAGTTCTTC
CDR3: CAWTRTSGRFYEQFF

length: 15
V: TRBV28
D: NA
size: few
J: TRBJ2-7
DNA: TGTGCCAGCACCTTAGGGGGACCGGGCATCTACGAGCAGTACTTC
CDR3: CASTLGGPGIYEQYF

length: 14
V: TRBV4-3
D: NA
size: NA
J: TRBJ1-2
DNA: TGCGCCAGCAGCCAAGATGAATTCGTCGGTGGCTACACCTTC
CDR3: CASSQDEFVGGYTF

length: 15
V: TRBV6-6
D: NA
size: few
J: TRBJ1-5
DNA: TGTGCCAGCAGTTACGTACAGACTAGCAATCAGCCCCAGCATTTT
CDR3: CASSYVQTSNQPQHF

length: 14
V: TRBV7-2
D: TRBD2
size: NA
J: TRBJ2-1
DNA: TGTGCCACGTCAGCGGGAGCTGACTACAATGAGCAGTTCTTC
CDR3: CATSAGADYNEQFF

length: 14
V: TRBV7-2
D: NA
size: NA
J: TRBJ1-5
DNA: TGTGCCAGCAGCGCAAGGGGTAGCAATCAGCCCCAGCATTTT
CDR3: CASSARGSNQPQHF

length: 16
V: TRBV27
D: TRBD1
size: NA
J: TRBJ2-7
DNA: TGTGCCAGCAGTTTAGGGACAGGGGGTCCTTCCTACGAGCAGTACTTC
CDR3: CASSLGTGGPSYEQYF

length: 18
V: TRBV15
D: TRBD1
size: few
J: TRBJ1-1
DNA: TGTGCCACCAGCAGAGTTCGGGGAGGGACAGGCAGTCGACCTGAAGCTTTCTTT
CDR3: CATSRVRGGTGSRPEAFF

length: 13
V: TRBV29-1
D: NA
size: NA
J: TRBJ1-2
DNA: TGCAGCGCTGTCAGGCCGTCTAACTATGGCTACACCTTC
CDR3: CSAVRPSNYGYTF

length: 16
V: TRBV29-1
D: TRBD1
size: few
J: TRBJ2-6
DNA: TGCAGCGTTCGGGGACAGGGGGCTGAAGGGGCCAACGTCCTGACTTTC
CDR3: CSVRGQGAEGANVLTF

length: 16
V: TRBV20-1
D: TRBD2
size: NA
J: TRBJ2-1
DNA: TGCAGTGCTAGAGGGATTTCTAGCGGGGCCTACAATGAGCAGTTCTTC
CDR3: CSARGISSGAYNEQFF

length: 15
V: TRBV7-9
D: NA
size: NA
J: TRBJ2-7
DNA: TGTGCCAGCAGCTTTTACGGCAGGCCCCCCTACGAGCAGTACTTC
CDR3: CASSFYGRPPYEQYF

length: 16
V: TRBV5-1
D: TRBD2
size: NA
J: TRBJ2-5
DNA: TGCGCCAGCAGCTTCCGGACTAGCGGGGACCAAGAGACCCAGTACTTC
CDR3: CASSFRTSGDQETQYF

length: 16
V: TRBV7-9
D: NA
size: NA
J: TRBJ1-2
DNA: TGTGCCAGCAGCCCCGAGGTCATCCGGGGCACCCATGGCTACACCTTC
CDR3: CASSPEVIRGTHGYTF

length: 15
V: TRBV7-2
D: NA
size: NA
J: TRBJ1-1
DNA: TGTGTCAGCAGCCCTCAGGAAGCTATGAACACTGAAGCTTTCTTT
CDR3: CVSSPQEAMNTEAFF

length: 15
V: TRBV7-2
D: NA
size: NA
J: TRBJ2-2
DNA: TGTGCCAGCAGCTTCGCGGGACTGATCACCGGGGAGCTGTTTTTT
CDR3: CASSFAGLITGELFF

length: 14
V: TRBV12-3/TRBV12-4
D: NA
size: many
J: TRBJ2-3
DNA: TGTGCCAGCAGTTTGATGGGCCGCACAGATACGCAGTATTTT
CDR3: CASSLMGRTDTQYF

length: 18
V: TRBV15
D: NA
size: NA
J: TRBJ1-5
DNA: TGTGCCACCAGCGGCCTGGACAGACGCAGTTATAGCAATCAGCCCCAGCATTTT
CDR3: CATSGLDRRSYSNQPQHF

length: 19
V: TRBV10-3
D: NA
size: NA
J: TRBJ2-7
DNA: TGTGCCATCACCCAGCCCCCTTCCTGCCTTTTCCTAAACTCCTACGAGCAGTACTTC
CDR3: CAITQPPSCLFLNSYEQYF

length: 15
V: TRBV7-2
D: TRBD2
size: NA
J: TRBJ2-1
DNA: TGTGCCAGCAGCGTTAGCGGGGGTGGCTACAATGAGCAGTTCTTT
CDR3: CASSVSGGGYNEQFF

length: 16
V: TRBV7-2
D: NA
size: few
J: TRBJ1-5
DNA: TGTGCCAGCAGCCCCCGGCCGGTATTTAGCAATCAGCCCCAGCATTTT
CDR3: CASSPRPVFSNQPQHF

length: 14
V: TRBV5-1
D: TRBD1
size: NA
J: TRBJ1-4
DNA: TGCGCCAGCAGCTACGGGACAGATAATGAAAAACTGTTTTTT
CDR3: CASSYGTDNEKLFF

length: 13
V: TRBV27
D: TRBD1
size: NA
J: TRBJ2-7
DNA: TGTACCAGCAGCCTCGGGACAGGGGTCGAGCAGTACTTC
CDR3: CTSSLGTGVEQYF

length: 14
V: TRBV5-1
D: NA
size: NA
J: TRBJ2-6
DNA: TGCGCCAGCACCTCGACTTCTGGGGCCAACGTCCTGACTTTC
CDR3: CASTSTSGANVLTF

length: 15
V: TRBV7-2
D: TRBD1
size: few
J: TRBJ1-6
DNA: TGTGCCAGCAGCTTGGGACAGGGGAGGAATTCACCCCTCCACTTT
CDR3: CASSLGQGRNSPLHF

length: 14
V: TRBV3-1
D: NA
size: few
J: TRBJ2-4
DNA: TGTGCCAGCAGCCAAGATCATGCAGGGAGGTCCCAGTACTTC
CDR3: CASSQDHAGRSQYF

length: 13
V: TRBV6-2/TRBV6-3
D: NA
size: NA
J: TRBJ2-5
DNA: TGTGCCAGCAGTCCACAGGGACTCGGGACCCAGTACTTC
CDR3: CASSPQGLGTQYF

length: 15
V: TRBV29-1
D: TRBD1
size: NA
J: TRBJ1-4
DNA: TGCAGCGTTGAAAAGGGGGACAGTACTAATGAAAAACTGTTTTTT
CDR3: CSVEKGDSTNEKLFF

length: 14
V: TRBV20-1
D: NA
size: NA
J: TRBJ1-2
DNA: TGCAGTGCTAGAGTTGGACCCGCGGTCCGGTTGGGCACCTTC
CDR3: CSARVGPAVRLGTF

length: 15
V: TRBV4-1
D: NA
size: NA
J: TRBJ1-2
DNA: TGCGCCAGCAGCCAAGATGATAAGGTTCCTTATGACTACACCTTC
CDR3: CASSQDDKVPYDYTF

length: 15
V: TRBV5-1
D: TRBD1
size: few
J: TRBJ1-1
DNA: TGCGCCAGCAGCTTGGTTTACAGGGGGGATACTGAAGCTTTCTTT
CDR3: CASSLVYRGDTEAFF

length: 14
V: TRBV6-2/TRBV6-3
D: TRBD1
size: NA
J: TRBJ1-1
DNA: TGTGCCAGCAGTCAGTCCCGGGACAGGGTTCGGGCTTTCTTT
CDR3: CASSQSRDRVRAFF

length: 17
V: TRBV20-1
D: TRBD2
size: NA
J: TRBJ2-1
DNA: TGCAGTGCTAGAGCCCACGGACTAGCGGGAGGTTACAATGAGCAGTTCTTC
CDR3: CSARAHGLAGGYNEQFF

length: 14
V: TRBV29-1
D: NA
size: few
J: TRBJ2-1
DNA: TGCAGCGTTGAAGAGACAGGAGAGTACAATGAGCAGTTCTTC
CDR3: CSVEETGEYNEQFF

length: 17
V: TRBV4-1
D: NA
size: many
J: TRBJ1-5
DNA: TGCGCCAGCAGCCAAGATCGATTGATTTCGTCCAATCAGCCCCAGCATTTT
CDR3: CASSQDRLISSNQPQHF

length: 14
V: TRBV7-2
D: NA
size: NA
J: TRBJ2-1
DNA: TGTGCCAGCAGCTTTGCCGGGAGCGCCAATGAGCAGTTCTTC
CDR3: CASSFAGSANEQFF